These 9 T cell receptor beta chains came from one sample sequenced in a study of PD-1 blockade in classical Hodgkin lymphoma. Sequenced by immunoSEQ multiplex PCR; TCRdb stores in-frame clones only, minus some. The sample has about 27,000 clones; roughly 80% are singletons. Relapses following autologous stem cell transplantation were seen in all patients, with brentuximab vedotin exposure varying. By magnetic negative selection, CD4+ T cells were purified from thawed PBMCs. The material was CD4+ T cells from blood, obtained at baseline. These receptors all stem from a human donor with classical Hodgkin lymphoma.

CDR3 in amino acids: CASSLRGGASGYTF. The DNA for the CDR3 is TGTGCCAGCAGTTTACGCGGAGGGGCCTCTGGCTACACCTTC. The V and J genes are TRBV27 and TRBJ1-2; perhaps TRBD1 as D (5 bases). The CDR3 runs to 14 residues. V was pared by 2 bases and J by 7 bases, with 14 bases between. The germline CDR1 and CDR2 sequences are MNHEY and SMNVEV (reference sequence).

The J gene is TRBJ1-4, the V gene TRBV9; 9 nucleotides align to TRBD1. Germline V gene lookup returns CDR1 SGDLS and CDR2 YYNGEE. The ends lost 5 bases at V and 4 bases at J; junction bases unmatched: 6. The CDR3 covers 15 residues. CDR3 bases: TGTGCCAGCAGTTGGACAGGGGAGAGTAATGAAAAACTGTTTTTT. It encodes CASSWTGESNEKLFF.

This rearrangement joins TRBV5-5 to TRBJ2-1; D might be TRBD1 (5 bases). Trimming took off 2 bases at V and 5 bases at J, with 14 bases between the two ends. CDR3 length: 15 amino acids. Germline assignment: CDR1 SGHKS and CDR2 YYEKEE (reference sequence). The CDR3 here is CASSFRGQGNNEQFF. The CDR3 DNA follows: TGTGCCAGCAGCTTCCGTGGGCAGGGTAACAATGAGCAGTTCTTC.

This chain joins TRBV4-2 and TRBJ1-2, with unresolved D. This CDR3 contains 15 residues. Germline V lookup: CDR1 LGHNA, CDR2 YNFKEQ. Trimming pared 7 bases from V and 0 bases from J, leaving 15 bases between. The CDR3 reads CASTPDKLANYGYTF. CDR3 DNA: TGTGCCAGCACGCCTGATAAGTTAGCTAACTATGGCTACACCTTC.

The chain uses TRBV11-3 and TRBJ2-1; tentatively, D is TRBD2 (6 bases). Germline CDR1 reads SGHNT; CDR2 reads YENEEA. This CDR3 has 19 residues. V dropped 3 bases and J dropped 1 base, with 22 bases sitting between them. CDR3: CASSLDRLIGTPSYNEQFF. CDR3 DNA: TGTGCCAGCAGCTTGGACCGTCTTATCGGGACTCCTTCCTACAATGAGCAGTTCTTC.

CDR3 protein: CASSVLGPETGELFF. The CDR3, as DNA: TGTGCCAGCAGTGTTCTGGGGCCGGAGACCGGGGAGCTGTTTTTT. The chain couples TRBV2 to TRBJ2-2; D may be TRBD1 (5 bases). Germline CDR1 is SNHLY and CDR2 is FYNNEI. This CDR3 has 15 amino acids. V was clipped by 4 bases and J by 5 bases, with 14 bases between them. Combining the CDR3 with reference TRBV2 and TRBJ2-2 gives the whole variable domain EPEVTQTPSHQVTQMGQEVILRCVPISNHLYFYWYRQILGQKVEFLVSFYNNEISEKSEIFDDQFSVERPDGSNFTLKIRSTKLEDSAMYFCASSVLGPETGELFFGEGSRLTVL.

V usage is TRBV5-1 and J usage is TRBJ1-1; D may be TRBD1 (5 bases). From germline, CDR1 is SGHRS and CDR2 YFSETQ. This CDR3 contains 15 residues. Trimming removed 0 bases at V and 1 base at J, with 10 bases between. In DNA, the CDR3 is TGCGCCAGCAGCTTGGTCGTAGGGGCGAACACTGAAGCTTTCTTT. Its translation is CASSLVVGANTEAFF.

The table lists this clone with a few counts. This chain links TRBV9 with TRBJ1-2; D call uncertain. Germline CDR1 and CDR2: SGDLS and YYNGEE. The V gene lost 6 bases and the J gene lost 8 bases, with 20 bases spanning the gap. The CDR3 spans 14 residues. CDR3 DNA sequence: TGTGCCAGCACCCGGGAACCCAGCGTCCAAGGCTACACCTTC. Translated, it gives CASTREPSVQGYTF.

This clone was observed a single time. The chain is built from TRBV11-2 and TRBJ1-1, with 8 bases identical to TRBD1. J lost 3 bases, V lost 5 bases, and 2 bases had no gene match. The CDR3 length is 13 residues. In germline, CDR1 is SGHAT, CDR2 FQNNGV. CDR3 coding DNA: TGTGCCAGCAGCCCGGACAGGGACACTGAAGCTTTCTTT. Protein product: CASSPDRDTEAFF.